This T cell receptor beta chain was sequenced during a study of blood T cell repertoires in COVID-19 (dated by TCRdb to 2020 to 2022). For the wider study: Collaborator samples came from the United States, Italy and Spain and covered acute and convalescent phases of COVID-19. The prospective study material was composed of cDNA or gDNA derived from T cells, B-cell-depleted T cells, or PBMCs. Deeply sampled blood TCRbeta repertoires from subjects exposed to, actively infected with, or recovered from COVID-19 were included in the dataset. The repertoires were released in a freely available public database intended as a resource for research on the immune response to SARS-CoV-2. The samples were drawn from two sources: the first 160 participants of the ongoing ImmuneRACE study, and fewer than 1,500 subjects contributed by 6 global collaborators. Nearly every sample came with metadata listing a de-identified subject ID, COVID-19 status, age in years and sex. HLA class I and class II types, where available, came from metadata supplied by the sample provider rather than from assay-based typing.

CDR1 and CDR2 were assigned from the germline V gene (reference sequence) as DFQATT and SNEGSKA. V ends up 3 bases short and J 6 bases short, with an unmatched junction base count of 13. The CDR3 sequence holds 16 residues, the cysteine and phenylalanine included. Only the CDR3 DNA stays, 48 bases, in frame from base 1. Collaborating institutions collected whole blood in K2EDTA tubes following their own protocols. For TCRbeta analysis, collaborators shipped samples in one of three forms: frozen whole blood, isolated PBMCs, or DNA extracted from either of those sample types. The immunoSEQ Assay, a bias-controlled multiplex PCR, was used to amplify TCRbeta CDR3 regions from genomic DNA. As for how the authors treated the data: Nucleated cell counts per sample were estimated from amplification of reference gene primers within the assay. To quantify the absolute abundance of each unique TCRbeta CDR3 rearrangement, sequence reads were collapsed and filtered. Productive Simpson clonality was computed per sample as the square root of Simpson's diversity index over productive rearrangements. Imported from immuneACCESS, the table was reduced by TCRdb to in-frame sequences with V and J called. These copies leave out some clones; in studies compared against another copy, an unresolved V gene accounts for under half, and the cause of the remainder is not known. D and trimming come from the DNA, and the V and J calls and clone size come from that table. Counted in this sample were about 300,000 clones; approximately 86% of them appeared once. The leading ten clones occupy over 1% of the sample.

The paper as a whole reports these results and caveats: How much clinical and demographic metadata was included differed by source and by participant, and the metadata was provided uncurated.

On this clone: Its antigen is currently not known. There are no base qualities to consult, and no much larger clone falls within one base.

The V and J genes are TRBV20-1 and TRBJ1-5, and TRBD1 aligns with 8 junction nucleotides. The source of this sequence is a man between 65 and 80 years old with acute or convalescent COVID-19. Sequencing input: peripheral blood. The DNA sequence is TGCAGTGCTAGTCGACGCGACAGGGGAGAGGGTCAGCCCCAGCATTTT. This gives the protein CSASRRDRGEGQPQHF.